Shown below are 28 T cell receptor beta chains from a single sample sequenced in a study of tumor-infiltrating lymphocytes in primary liver carcinoma. Co-extracted RNA and DNA came from roughly 21-30 mg of unsorted bulk tissue. Making TCR beta cDNA involved roughly 0.55 ug total RNA and a constant-region primer. Libraries for TCR beta were built through three nested multiplex PCR rounds, which together made up a slightly modified ARM-PCR procedure. Rounds one and two of PCR, each of about 10 cycles, were primed with TRBV1-TRBV30 forward primers and a C-beta reverse primer. TCRdb recomputed calls from the multiplex PCR reads with MiXCR, one row per CDR3 protein. The data hold 150,000 to 200,000 distinct CDR3 sequences, with 85% observed a single time. Specimen: tumor tissue from primary liver carcinoma. These receptors were obtained from a man between 35 and 55 years old with primary liver carcinoma and hepatitis B virus infection.

This clonotype was seen a single time. A junction end diverges from the germline sequence, so it may reflect a read error. The chain carries TRBV29-1 and TRBJ1-2; 8 bases match TRBD1. CDR1 and CDR2 from the germline V gene are SQVTM and ANQGSEA. The CDR3 sequence is 13 residues long. As DNA, the CDR3 is TGTAGCGTCCAATCAGGGGGCGTCTATGGCTACACCTTC. Its translation is CSVQSGGVYGYTF.

In regard to this clonotype: This is likely a read error, given that the CDR3 carries no conserved phenylalanine or tryptophan at its end. The V call is TRBV12-3 or TRBV12-4, the J call TRBJ2-5; tentatively, D is TRBD1 (6 bases). The CDR3 contains 13 residues. In nucleotides, the CDR3 is TGTGTTAGCAGTTTGGTGCAGGGGGAGACCCAGTACGTC. Protein sequence: CVSSLVQGETQYV.

With respect to this clonotype: Lacking the conserved final phenylalanine or tryptophan, this CDR3 likely reflects a read error. In nucleotides, the CDR3 is TGCAACGCGGGTTGGGGTAATCACAAGCAGTACATC. Translation gives CNAGWGNHKQYI. The gene calls are TRBV29-1 and TRBJ2-7; D might be TRBD2 (5 bases). Per germline, CDR1 SQVTM and CDR2 ANQGSEA. This CDR3 is built from 12 residues.

The rearrangement joins TRBV29-1 to TRBJ2-1; 7 bases are a match to TRBD2. The CDR3 loop spans 13 amino acids. Germline values: CDR1 SQVTM, CDR2 ANQGSEA. The CDR3, as DNA: TGCAACGTCCGGGACTATGCAAAGAATGAGCAGTTCTTC. Translated, it gives CNVRDYAKNEQFF.

The chain is built from TRBV6-1 and TRBJ1-3; the D is unclear. The CDR3 runs 11 residues. The germline CDR1 and CDR2 sequences are MNHNS and SASEGT. The CDR3 nucleotides read TGTGTCAGTATCGTTGGAAACACCATATATTTT. Translating gives CVSIVGNTIYF.

A word on this clonotype: Given the absence of the conserved phenylalanine or tryptophan at the CDR3 end, a read error is likely. The rearrangement links TRBV5-5 to TRBJ2-3; no clear D gene. CDR1 is SGHKS, CDR2 YYEKEE, per germline (reference sequence). The CDR3 is 14 amino acids. CDR3 bases: TGTACCAGCAGCCCCACCTCGACCGATGATACGCAGTATCTT. Translating gives CTSSPTSTDDTQYL.

On this clonotype: Since no conserved phenylalanine or tryptophan closes the CDR3, a read error is the likely cause. The limits of the CDR3 on the DNA are not certain, so only TCRdb's listed CDR3 is given. The chain recombines TRBV14 with TRBJ2-3. Germline V gene sequence: CDR1 SGHDN, CDR2 FVKESK. The CDR3 is 13 amino acids in total, end residues counted. The CDR3 sequence is CVSSRGYTDTHYY.

The rearrangement uses TRBV29-1 and TRBJ2-7, with a tentative D call TRBD1 (6 bases). Looked up from germline, CDR1 is SQVTM and CDR2 is ANQGSEA. The CDR3 extends over 13 amino acids. The V and J ends lost 8 bases and 1 base respectively, with 15 bases between them. The chain's CDR3 is CSPKAGTSYEQYF. DNA for the CDR3: TGCAGCCCCAAGGCAGGGACATCCTACGAGCAGTACTTC.

Turning to this clonotype: Germline is not matched at one junction end, which may reflect a read error. The gene calls are TRBV6-6 and TRBJ2-7; D is possibly TRBD1 or TRBD2 (7 bases each). Germline loops: CDR1 MNHNY, CDR2 SVGAGI (reference sequence). The CDR3 consists of 14 residues. As DNA, the CDR3 is TGTGCCAGTAGTTACGACAGGGAGGGCCTCGAGCAGTACTTC. Protein product: CASSYDREGLEQYF.

To note about this clonotype: At one of its ends the junction is not consistent with the germline gene, which may arise from a read error. V usage is TRBV4-2 and J usage is TRBJ1-4; no reliable D call. CDR1 is LGHNA and CDR2 is YNFKEQ in the germline V gene. The CDR3 length is 14 residues. The CDR3 coding sequence is TGTGCCAGCACCCATGGCAGGACGCAGGAAAAACCGTTTTTT. Translated, it gives CASTHGRTQEKPFF.

Of note for this clonotype: A much larger clonotype is one base distant, so this may be a read error. The V call is TRBV12-3 or TRBV12-4, the J call TRBJ2-5, with D perhaps TRBD1 or TRBD2 (5 bases each). This CDR3 region has 15 residues. Here the CDR3 reads CASSSGPGLGETHYF. The CDR3, as DNA: TGTGCCAGCAGCTCGGGACCAGGATTAGGCGAGACCCATTACTTC.

In the case of this clonotype: Sequence at one end of the junction differs from germline and may be a read error. V usage is TRBV5-1 and J usage is TRBJ1-1; D ambiguous. Germline loops: CDR1 SGHRS, CDR2 YFSETQ. This CDR3 is built from 15 residues. CDR3 in DNA: TGCGCCAGCAGCTTGGAACGCCAACTGAACGCTGAAGCTTTCTTT. Amino acid sequence: CASSLERQLNAEAFF.

This clonotype is a singleton in its sample. This chain links TRBV29-1 with TRBJ1-2; tentatively, D is TRBD1 (5 bases). CDR3 size: 14 residues. CDR1 is SQVTM and CDR2 is ANQGSEA in the germline V gene. The CDR3 DNA reads as TGCAACCTTGAAGCGGAAGTAGGGGTGGATGGCTACACCTTC. Translating it yields CNLEAEVGVDGYTF.

As to this clonotype: The junction departs from germline at one end; a sequencing error may be responsible. The chain recombines TRBV29-1 with TRBJ1-1; no reliable D call. Germline-derived CDR1 and CDR2 are SQVTM and ANQGSEA. The length of the CDR3 is 12 residues. The CDR3 loop reads CSVEGSETEAFF. CDR3 in DNA: TGTAGCGTTGAAGGGTCGGAGACTGAAGCTTTCTTT.

On this clonotype itself: Given a much more abundant clone one base away, this may be a read error. The J gene is TRBJ2-3, the V gene TRBV28; tentatively, D is TRBD1 (5 bases). Germline V gives CDR1 MDHEN, CDR2 SYDVKM. This CDR3 region has 15 residues. The CDR3 sequence: CASSFRAHVLDMQYF. DNA for the CDR3: TGTGCCAGCAGTTTCAGGGCACACGTCCTAGATATGCAGTATTTT. The complete variable domain, with remaining parts taken from reference TRBV28 and TRBJ2-3, reads DVKVTQSSRYLVKRTGEKVFLECVQDMDHENMFWYRQDPGLGLRLIYFSYDVKMKEKGDIPEGYSVSREKKERFSLILESASTNQTSMYLCASSFRAHVLDMQYFGPGTRLTVL.

This clonotype was observed once. V usage is TRBV6-2 or TRBV6-3 and J usage is TRBJ2-3; TRBD2 aligns across 8 bases. The germline CDR1 and CDR2 sequences are MNHEY and SVGEGT. The ends lost 5 bases at V and 3 bases at J; junction bases unmatched: 10. This CDR3 is 16 amino acids long. The chain's CDR3 is CASSHLSGGPTDTQYF. The CDR3 DNA is TGTGCCAGCAGTCACCTATCGGGAGGGCCGACAGATACGCAGTATTTT.

A word on this clonotype: This could be a read error, since a much larger clone is one nucleotide away. The chain carries TRBV28 and TRBJ2-7; D possibly corresponds to TRBD1 (6 bases). Trimming stripped 6 bases from V and 3 bases from J, with 18 bases between. The CDR3 covers 15 residues. Germline loops: CDR1 MDHEN, CDR2 SYDVKM. The CDR3 sequence: CASSLPGHGIYEQYF. CDR3 bases: TGTGCCAGCAGCTTACCGGGACATGGGATCTACGAGCAGTACTTC.

As concerns this clonotype: Mismatch with germline at one junction end may stem from a read error. The chain has TRBV12-3 or TRBV12-4 and TRBJ2-7; D not certain. This CDR3 spans 14 amino acids. The CDR3 loop is CPSSLTAERPIPYF. CDR3 bases: TGTCCCAGCAGTTTAACTGCGGAACGTCCTATTCCTTACTTC.

This clonotype is classed as medium-sized. The chain employs TRBV11-2 and TRBJ1-1; maybe TRBD1 (6 bases). Germline V lookup: CDR1 SGHAT, CDR2 FQNNGV. V lost 6 bases to trimming and J lost 1 base, with 9 bases between them. This CDR3 has 13 amino acids. The CDR3: CASRRGQNTEAFF. The CDR3 DNA follows: TGTGCCAGCAGGAGGGGACAGAACACTGAAGCTTTCTTT. The entire variable domain, with the rest obtained from reference TRBV11-2 and TRBJ1-1, is as follows: EAGVAQSPRYKIIEKRQSVAFWCNPISGHATLYWYQQILGQGPKLLIQFQNNGVVDDSQLPKDRFSAERLKGVDSTLKIQPAKLEDSAVYLCASRRGQNTEAFFGQGTRLTVV.

As for this clonotype: A much larger clone differs by one base, so this may be a read error. J is TRBJ2-6 and V is TRBV7-9; D is unresolved. The CDR3 has 13 amino acids. The V gene lost 6 bases and the J gene lost 5 bases, with 8 bases spanning the gap. Germline CDR1 and CDR2: SEHNR and FQNEAQ (reference sequence). The CDR3 bases are TGTGCCAGCAGTCCCCCATGGGCCAACGTCCTGACTTTC. Translation gives CASSPPWANVLTF.

Of note for this clonotype: Just one base apart from a much larger clone, this may be a read error. The chain uses TRBV7-9 and TRBJ2-7, with D unclear. CDR1 and CDR2 from the germline V gene are SEHNR and FQNEAQ (reference sequence). Deletions cut 0 bases from V and 8 bases from J, with 14 bases between. The length of the CDR3 is 14 residues. CDR3 protein: CASSLASTPYKQYF. For the CDR3, the DNA is TGTGCCAGCAGCTTAGCCTCGACTCCATACAAGCAGTACTTC.

For this clonotype: A much larger clone sits a single nucleotide away, making a read error possible. The genes are TRBV30 and TRBJ1-2, with D perhaps TRBD1 (6 bases). The germline CDR1 and CDR2 sequences are GTSNPN and SVGIG (reference sequence). V shed 3 bases and J shed 5 bases, with 16 bases lying between them. The CDR3 extends over 14 amino acids. Written as DNA, the CDR3 is TGTGCCTGGAGAACACAGGGAGCTGTATATGGCTACACCTTC. Translated: CAWRTQGAVYGYTF.

This rearrangement joins TRBV11-1 to TRBJ2-3; TRBD1 or TRBD2 may be the D gene (5 bases each). Trimming took 4 bases from V and 1 from J, leaving 24 bases between them. Germline assignment: CDR1 SGHAT and CDR2 FQDESV (reference sequence). This CDR3 has 19 residues. This chain's CDR3 is CASSSGGSSNGVRTDTQYF. The CDR3 DNA is TGTGCCAGCAGCTCTGGGGGAAGCTCTAATGGAGTCCGCACAGATACGCAGTATTTT.

With regard to this clonotype: One end of the junction is discordant with germline, which a read error may explain. The CDR3 is CATCGQGSNTEAFF. In nucleotides, the CDR3 is TGCGCCACCTGTGGACAGGGAAGTAACACTGAAGCTTTCTTT. The gene calls are TRBV24-1 and TRBJ1-1; 8 nucleotides match TRBD1. The germline V gene has CDR1 KGHDR and CDR2 SFDVKD. This CDR3 region has 14 residues.

A remark on this clonotype: At one boundary the junction diverges from the germline segment, which might be a read error. The chain links TRBV14 to TRBJ2-1, with D possibly TRBD1 on 6 matching bases. Germline lookup yields CDR1 SGHDN and CDR2 FVKESK. CDR3 length equals 16 residues. CDR3 sequence reads: CASSPRTELGYNEQFF. CDR3 DNA sequence: TGTGCCAGTAGCCCTAGGACAGAGTTGGGGTACAATGAGCAGTTCTTC.

A note on this clonotype: Because the CDR3 is missing its conserved closing phenylalanine or tryptophan, this is likely a read error. The genes are TRBV6-2 or TRBV6-3 and TRBJ2-1; D remains ambiguous. The CDR3 loop spans 14 amino acids. Germline lookup yields CDR1 MNHEY and CDR2 SVGEGT. The V and J ends lost 8 bases and 6 bases respectively, with 17 bases between them. This CDR3 reads CASGPDHYRNEQFL. CDR3 bases: TGTGCCAGCGGTCCTGACCACTACCGCAATGAGCAGTTCTTA.

The chain is built from TRBV6-5 and TRBJ2-7; D is possibly TRBD1 or TRBD2 (5 bases each). In germline, CDR1 is MNHEY, CDR2 SVGAGI. The V and J ends lost 8 bases and 5 bases respectively, with 19 bases between them. The CDR3 has 14 amino acids. The CDR3 loop reads CASSQWETVHEQYF. In DNA, the CDR3 is TGTGCCAGCTCTCAATGGGAGACAGTCCACGAGCAGTACTTC.

The chain couples TRBV28 to TRBJ2-7; weak D call: TRBD2 (6 bases). The CDR3 is made up of 14 amino acids. Germline assignment: CDR1 MDHEN and CDR2 SYDVKM. The CDR3 protein is CTNSPGLVSYEQYF. The CDR3 nucleotides are TGTACCAACAGTCCGGGACTTGTGTCCTACGAGCAGTACTTC.